The source of this T cell receptor (beta chain) is a study of beta chain features in type 1 diabetes. From germline, CDR1 is LGHNA and CDR2 YSLEER. V was clipped by 0 bases and J by 5 bases, with 11 bases between them. The CDR3 has 15 amino acids. Study results and caveats: Shortening that was moderate but significant affected the TCRB CDR3s of Type 1 diabetes patients in all four CD4+ subsets.

The whole isolated RNA underwent reverse transcription, so sequencing captured expressed TCRB transcripts. Naive, central memory and regulatory T cell samples produced a mean of approximately 3.6 million reads. Libraries were prepared by immunoSEQ multiplex PCR; TCRdb keeps only in-frame clonotypes and omits some of them. The sample has about 930,000 clones; about a sixth are singletons. A remark on this clone: Its antigen is undetermined.

Sequenced material: naive CD4+ T cells from blood. This clonotype originated in a woman younger than 35 in good health. The chain couples TRBV4-3 to TRBJ1-5, with a possible D match to TRBD1 (5 bases). The CDR3 reads CASSQDFQGYQPQHF. The DNA for the CDR3 is TGCGCCAGCAGCCAAGACTTCCAGGGTTATCAGCCCCAGCATTTT.